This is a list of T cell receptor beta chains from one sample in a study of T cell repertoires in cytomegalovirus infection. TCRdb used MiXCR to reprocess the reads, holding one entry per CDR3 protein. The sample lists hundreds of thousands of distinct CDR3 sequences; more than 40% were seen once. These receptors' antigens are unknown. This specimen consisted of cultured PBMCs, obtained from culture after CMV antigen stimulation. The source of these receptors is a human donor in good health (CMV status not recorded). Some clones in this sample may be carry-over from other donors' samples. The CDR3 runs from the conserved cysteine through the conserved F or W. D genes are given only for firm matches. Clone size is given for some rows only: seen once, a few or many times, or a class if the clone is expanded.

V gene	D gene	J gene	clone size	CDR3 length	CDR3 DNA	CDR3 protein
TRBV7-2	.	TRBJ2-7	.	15	TGTGCCAGCAGCTTTCGGGGGGCGGATACCTACGAGCAGTACTTC	CASSFRGADTYEQYF
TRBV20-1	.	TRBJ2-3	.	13	TGCAGTGCTGACAGGTCTGGCACAGATACGCAGTATTTT	CSADRSGTDTQYF
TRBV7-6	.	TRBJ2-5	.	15	TGTGCCAGCAGCTTAGTCACCGACAGGCAAGAGACCCAGTACTTC	CASSLVTDRQETQYF
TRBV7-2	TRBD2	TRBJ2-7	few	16	TGTGCCAGCAGCGCATCGGGGACTAGCGGGGCCCAGGCGCAGTACTTC	CASSASGTSGAQAQYF
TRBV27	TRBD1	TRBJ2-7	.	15	TGTGCCAGCAGTTTTAGACAGGGTCTAATCTACGAGCAGTACTTC	CASSFRQGLIYEQYF
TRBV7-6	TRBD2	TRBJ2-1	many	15	TGTGCCAGCAGCTTAGATGGGACTAGCGGGGGGGTCTCCGCCTTC	CASSLDGTSGGVSAF
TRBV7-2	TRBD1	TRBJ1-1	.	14	TGTGCCACCAGACAGGGGGCAATGAACACTGAAGCTTTCTTT	CATRQGAMNTEAFF
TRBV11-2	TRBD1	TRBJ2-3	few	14	TGTGCCAGCAGCTTATCCACAGGGGGAGATACGCAGTATTTT	CASSLSTGGDTQYF
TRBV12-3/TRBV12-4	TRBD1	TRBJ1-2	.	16	TGTGCCAGCAGCCCAAGGTCGGGACAGGCCCACTATGGCTACACCTTC	CASSPRSGQAHYGYTF
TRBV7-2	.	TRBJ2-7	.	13	TGTGCCAGCAGCGGCGCGTCGGAATTCGAGCAGTACTTC	CASSGASEFEQYF
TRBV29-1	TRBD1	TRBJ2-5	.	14	TGCAGCGTTAGGACGACAGGGTCCTCAGATACCCAGTACTTC	CSVRTTGSSDTQYF
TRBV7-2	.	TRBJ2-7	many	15	TGTGCCAGCAGCTTATGGGCGGGTATCCGCTACGAGCAGTACTTC	CASSLWAGIRYEQYF
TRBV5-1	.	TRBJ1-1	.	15	TGCGCCAGCAGCCCCTGGGGGGGAGGGAACACTGAAGCTTTCTTT	CASSPWGGGNTEAFF
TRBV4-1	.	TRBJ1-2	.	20	TGCGCCAGCAGCCACCTCCTTAAGGCAGGAGGGCCCGCTGCTAACTATGGCTACACCTTC	CASSHLLKAGGPAANYGYTF
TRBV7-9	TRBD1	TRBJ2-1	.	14	TGTGCCAGCGATGCCAGGGGGCGCTCGAATGAGCAGTTCTTC	CASDARGRSNEQFF
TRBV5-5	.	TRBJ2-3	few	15	TGTGCCAGCAGCTTGAGGCAGGCTTCTTTAGATACGCAGTATTTT	CASSLRQASLDTQYF
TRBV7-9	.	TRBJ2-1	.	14	TGTGCCAGCAGCCGCCCGGAGTGGGACAATGAGCAGTTCTTC	CASSRPEWDNEQFF
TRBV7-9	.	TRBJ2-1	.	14	TGTGCCAGCACCAAGACTCGATCCTACAATGAGCAGTTCTTC	CASTKTRSYNEQFF
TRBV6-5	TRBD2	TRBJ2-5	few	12	TGTGCCACCCTGGGGGGGAGAGAGACCCAGTACTTC	CATLGGRETQYF
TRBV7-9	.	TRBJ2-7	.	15	TGTGCCAGCAGCTTTGACGGCGCGGAGGCAAGGGAGCAGTACTTC	CASSFDGAEAREQYF
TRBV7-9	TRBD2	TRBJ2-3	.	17	TGTGCCAGCAGCTTAGACTCCAGACTAGCGGGTGCAGATACGCAGTATTTT	CASSLDSRLAGADTQYF
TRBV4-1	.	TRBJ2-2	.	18	TGCGCCAGCAGCCAAGCTTTCCGAGTTTCCACGAACACCGGGGAGCTGTTTTTT	CASSQAFRVSTNTGELFF
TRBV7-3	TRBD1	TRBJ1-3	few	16	TGTGCCAGCAGCTCGGAGGACAGGTTCTCTGGAAACACCATATATTTT	CASSSEDRFSGNTIYF
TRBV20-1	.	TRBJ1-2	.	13	TGCAGTGCAAAAGTTCGGAGTAACTATGGCTACACCTTC	CSAKVRSNYGYTF
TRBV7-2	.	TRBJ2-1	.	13	TGTGCCAGCAGCTTTCCAGGGCACAATGAGCAGTTCTTC	CASSFPGHNEQFF
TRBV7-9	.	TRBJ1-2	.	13	TGTGCCAGCAGCCCGACGGATGCCGGAGGCTACACCTTC	CASSPTDAGGYTF
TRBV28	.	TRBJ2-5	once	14	TGTGCCAGCAGTCCCCCGGGCCTCCAAGAGACCCAGTACTTC	CASSPPGLQETQYF
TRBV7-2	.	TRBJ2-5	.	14	TGTGCCAGCAGCTTAGCGTCCCCCTTGGAGACCCAGTACTTC	CASSLASPLETQYF
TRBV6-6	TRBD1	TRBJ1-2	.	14	TGTGCCAGCATGGCGGGACAGGCCTATTATGGCTACACCTTC	CASMAGQAYYGYTF
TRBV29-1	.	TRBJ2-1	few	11	TGCAGCGTTGAAGAGTACAATGAGCAGTTCTTC	CSVEEYNEQFF
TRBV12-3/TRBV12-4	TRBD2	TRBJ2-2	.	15	TGTGCCAGCACCTTTGTCTTTCCGGGGGGCGGGGAGCTGTTTTTT	CASTFVFPGGGELFF
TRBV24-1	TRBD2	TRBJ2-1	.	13	TGTGCCACCAGGGGAGCGGGGTCGGATGAGCAGTTCTTC	CATRGAGSDEQFF
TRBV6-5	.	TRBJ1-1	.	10	TGTGCCAGCACCAACACTGAAGCTTTCTTT	CASTNTEAFF
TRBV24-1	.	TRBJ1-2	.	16	TGTGCCACCAGTGGCCAACAGACGGACGGAAACTATGGCTACACCTTC	CATSGQQTDGNYGYTF
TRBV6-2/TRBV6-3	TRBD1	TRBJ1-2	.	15	TGTGCCAGCAGTTACGAGACAGGGGGCAGGGATGGCTACACCTTC	CASSYETGGRDGYTF
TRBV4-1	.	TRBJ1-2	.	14	TGCGCCAGCAGCCAATGGGGATCTAACTATGGCTACACCTTC	CASSQWGSNYGYTF
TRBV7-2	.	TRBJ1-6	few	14	TGTGCCAGCAGGCGACAGGACTATAATTCACCCCTCCACTTT	CASRRQDYNSPLHF
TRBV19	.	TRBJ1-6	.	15	TGTGCCAGTAGTACAGGGGTGAGGCGTAATTCACCCCTCCACTTT	CASSTGVRRNSPLHF
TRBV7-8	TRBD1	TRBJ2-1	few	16	TGTGCCAGCAGCTTACTCCCGACAGGGGTGATCAATGAGCAGTTCTTC	CASSLLPTGVINEQFF
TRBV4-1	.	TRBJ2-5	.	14	TGCGCCAGCAGCCAGCAGGAAGGAGGAGAGACCCAGTACTTC	CASSQQEGGETQYF
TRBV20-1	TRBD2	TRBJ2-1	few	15	TGCAGTGCTAGAGCCGGGACTAGCATAACGTTAGAGCAGTTCTTC	CSARAGTSITLEQFF
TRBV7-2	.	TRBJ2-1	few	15	TGTGCCAGCAGCTTAGCGGAGACTGGACTCAATGAGCAGTTCTTC	CASSLAETGLNEQFF
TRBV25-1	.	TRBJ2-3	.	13	TGTGCCAGCGCCGTCATGAACACAGATACGCAGTATTTT	CASAVMNTDTQYF
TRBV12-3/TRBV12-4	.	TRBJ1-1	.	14	TGTGCCAGCAGTTTCCGCACTTTTTCCGGGGACGCTTTCTTT	CASSFRTFSGDAFF
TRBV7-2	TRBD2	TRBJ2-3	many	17	TGTGCCAGCAGCTTATCCCTAGCGGGGGCCGGCACAGATACGCAGTATTTT	CASSLSLAGAGTDTQYF
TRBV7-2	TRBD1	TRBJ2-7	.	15	TGTGCCAACAGCTCAGCCGGGACAGGAAACTACGAGCAGTACTTC	CANSSAGTGNYEQYF
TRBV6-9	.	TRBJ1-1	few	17	TGTGCCAGCAGTTATTTGGTGGGGGCGAGTACGAACACTGAAGCTTTCTTT	CASSYLVGASTNTEAFF
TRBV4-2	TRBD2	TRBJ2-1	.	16	TGTGCCAGCAGCCAAGAGGGTCTAGCGGGGGGGACTGAGAGGTTCTTC	CASSQEGLAGGTERFF
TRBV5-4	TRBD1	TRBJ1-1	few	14	TGTGCCAGCAACGAGGACAGGGAGGGGACTGAAGCTTTCTTT	CASNEDREGTEAFF
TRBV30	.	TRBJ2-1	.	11	TGTGCCTGGAGCCTACTAGGGGAGCAGTTCTTC	CAWSLLGEQFF
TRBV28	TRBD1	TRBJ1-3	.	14	TGTGCCACAGGACAGGATTTCTCTGGAAACACCATATATTTT	CATGQDFSGNTIYF
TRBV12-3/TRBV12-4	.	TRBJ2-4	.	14	TGTGCCAGCAGTTTTTCCCATGGGTGGAACATTCAGTACTTC	CASSFSHGWNIQYF
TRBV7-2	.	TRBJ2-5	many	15	TGTGCCAGCAGCGACCGACTAGATGGTGCCGAGACCCAGTACTTC	CASSDRLDGAETQYF
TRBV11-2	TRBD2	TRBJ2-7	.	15	TGTGCCAGCAGCTCACTACCGGGACTAGGGTACGAGCAGTACTTC	CASSSLPGLGYEQYF
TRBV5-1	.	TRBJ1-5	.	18	TGCGCCAGCAGCTTGTCCCGCGACAGCTTTTATTCCAATCAGCCCCAGCATTTT	CASSLSRDSFYSNQPQHF
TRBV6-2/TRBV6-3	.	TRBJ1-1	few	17	TGTGCCAGCAGTTACCCAGGACCGACGAACCCACGTCCTGAAGCTTTCTTT	CASSYPGPTNPRPEAFF
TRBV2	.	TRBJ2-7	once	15	TGTGCCAGCAGGATCGGGCGGAGCGAGTCCTACGAGCAGTACTTC	CASRIGRSESYEQYF
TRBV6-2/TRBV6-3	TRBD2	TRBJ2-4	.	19	TGTGCCAGCAGTTTCCGGGGACTAGCGGGTGGGGGAGAAAGGAACATTCAGTACTTC	CASSFRGLAGGGERNIQYF
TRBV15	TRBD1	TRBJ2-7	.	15	TGTGCCACCAGCAGAGATGGAACAGGGGCCAACGAGCAGTACTTC	CATSRDGTGANEQYF
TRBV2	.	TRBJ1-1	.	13	TGTGCCAGCAGGGGGGAAGTGGGCACTGAAGCTTTCTTT	CASRGEVGTEAFF